Included here is one T cell receptor (beta chain) sequence, with context. V lost 6 bases to trimming and J lost 1 base, with 10 bases between them. The CDR3 extends over 13 amino acids. This entry is derived from a study of blood T cell repertoires in COVID-19. Clones were read by immunoSEQ multiplex PCR, and TCRdb kept only the in-frame ones, dropping some. Among around 260,000 clones listed, over 70% were seen once. The TCR comes from a woman between 70 and 85 years old with COVID-19, enrolled during active disease. The source material was peripheral blood. The genes are TRBV12-3 or TRBV12-4 and TRBJ2-7; D is uncertain. In DNA, the CDR3 is TGTGCCAGCAGCACCGGGTCTTCCTACGAGCAGTACTTC. This encodes CASSTGSSYEQYF.